This TCR beta chain was captured in a study of blood T cells in healthy people across ages. Donors were healthy Caucasian individuals from Russia aged roughly 6 to 95. Points on this clonotype: An end of the junction does not agree with germline; a read error may underlie this.

This CDR3 contains 13 residues. CDR1 and CDR2 (germline): SSHAT, FNYEAQ (reference sequence). A sample-barcoded 5' primer and a J-beta primer mix were used in a second PCR of about 7 to 12 cycles. TCRdb re-derived calls from the 5' RACE reads in MiXCR, one entry per CDR3 protein. Here the sample spans about 780,000 distinct CDR3 sequences, about a quarter being singletons. Another study also made use of these data, one on T cells of mothers and their children. In that study: The study recruited a few healthy Caucasian mothers and their six children as donors. The overlap seen between related mothers and children slightly exceeded that of unrelated pairs, though not significantly.

This sequence joins TRBV7-7 and TRBJ1-5; D remains ambiguous. The sequence came from a boy aged 5-17 years in good health. The sample taken for sequencing was blood. CDR3 sequence: CASSAQDGQPQHF. CDR3 DNA: TGTGCTAGCAGCGCACAAGACGGTCAGCCCCAGCATTTT.